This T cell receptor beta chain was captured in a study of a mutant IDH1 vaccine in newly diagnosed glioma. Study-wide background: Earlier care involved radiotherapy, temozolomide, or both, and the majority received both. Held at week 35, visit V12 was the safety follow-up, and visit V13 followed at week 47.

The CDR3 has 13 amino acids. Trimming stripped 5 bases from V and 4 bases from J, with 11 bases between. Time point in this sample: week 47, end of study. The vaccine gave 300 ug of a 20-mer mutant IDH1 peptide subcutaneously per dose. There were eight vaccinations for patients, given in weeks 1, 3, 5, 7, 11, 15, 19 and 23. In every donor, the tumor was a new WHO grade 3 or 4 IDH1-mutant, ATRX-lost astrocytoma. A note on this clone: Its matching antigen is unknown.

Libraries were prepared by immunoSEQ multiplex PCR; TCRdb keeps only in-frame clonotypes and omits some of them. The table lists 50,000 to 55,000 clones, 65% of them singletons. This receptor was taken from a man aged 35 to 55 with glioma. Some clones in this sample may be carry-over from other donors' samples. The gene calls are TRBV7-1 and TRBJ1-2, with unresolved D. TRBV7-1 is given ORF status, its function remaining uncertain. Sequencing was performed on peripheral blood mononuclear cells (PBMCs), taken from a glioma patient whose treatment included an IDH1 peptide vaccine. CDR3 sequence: CASSEGKTYGYTF. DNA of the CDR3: TGTGCCAGCAGCGAGGGAAAGACCTATGGCTACACCTTC.